The 2 T cell receptor beta chains reported below all come from one sample, sequenced in a study of response to subunit inactivated influenza vaccine. TCRdb itself ran the RT-PCR reads through MiXCR, one entry per CDR3 protein. The table lists about 780,000 distinct CDR3 sequences, approximately 18% of them singletons. The sample was PBMCs from blood, taken around 5 days after vaccination. Receptor source: a man between 45 and 60 years old who received an inactivated influenza vaccine.

Regarding this clonotype: A much bigger clone sits one base away, suggesting this may be a read error. The chain recombines TRBV10-3 with TRBJ2-1, with D perhaps matching TRBD2 (6 bases). Germline V gene data show CDR1 as ENHRY and CDR2 as SYGVKD. This CDR3 is built from 14 residues. The V and J ends lost 2 bases and 7 bases respectively, with 12 bases between them. CDR3 amino acids: CAISERERRNEQFF. The CDR3 nucleotides are TGTGCCATCAGTGAGCGGGAGAGGCGGAATGAGCAGTTCTTC.

V gene TRBV29-1 combines with J gene TRBJ2-7, with 7 nucleotides matching TRBD1. V lost 0 bases to trimming and J lost 7 bases; unmatched junction nucleotides: 6. Germline V gene sequence: CDR1 SQVTM, CDR2 ANQGSEA. The CDR3 spans 13 residues. CDR3 residues: CSVEEQGVSEQYF. CDR3 in DNA: TGCAGCGTTGAAGAGCAGGGGGTGAGTGAGCAGTACTTC.